This T cell receptor beta chain appears in the sequencing data of a study of CD8 T cells in ankylosing spondylitis. Unmatched junction bases numbered 5, after V lost 4 bases and J lost 0 bases. Per germline, CDR1 SGHKS and CDR2 YYEKEE (reference sequence). The CDR3 runs to 15 residues. TCRdb analysed the 5' RACE reads with MiXCR anew, one entry per CDR3 protein. The sample lists some 130,000 distinct CDR3 sequences, roughly 9% seen once, with approximately 3.6% in the top ten. This clonotype has ten or more counts. The antigen is unknown. Study-level findings and limits: Characteristic, it appeared, of ankylosing spondylitis blood was a TCR beta motif of eight highly homologous variants.

The sequenced sample was blood, either unsorted or a sorted T cell fraction (not recorded which). This TCR came from a male donor with ankylosing spondylitis or in good health (not recorded which). V is TRBV5-5 and J is TRBJ2-5; 8 nucleotides align to TRBD2. The CDR3 reads CASSPGLEYQETQYF. CDR3 nucleotides: TGTGCCAGCAGCCCGGGACTAGAGTACCAAGAGACCCAGTACTTC.